This T cell receptor (beta chain) was retrieved from a study of blood T cell repertoires in COVID-19 (dated by TCRdb to the early 2020s). Study-wide context: Collaborator samples came from the United States, Italy and Spain and covered acute and convalescent phases of COVID-19. The material from the prospective study consisted of cDNA or gDNA derived from T cells, B-cell-depleted T cells, or PBMCs. Deeply sampled blood TCRbeta repertoires from subjects exposed to, actively infected with, or recovered from COVID-19 were included in the dataset. The repertoires were made available in a free public database intended to serve as a resource for research on the immune response to SARS-CoV-2. The samples were drawn from two sources: the first 160 participants of the ongoing ImmuneRACE study, and 1,000 to 1,500 subjects contributed by 6 global collaborators. A de-identified subject ID, COVID-19 status, age in years and sex were almost always included in the sample metadata. Where available, HLA class I and class II types were obtained from metadata supplied by the sample provider rather than from assay-based typing.

The immunoSEQ Assay, a bias-controlled multiplex PCR, was used to amplify TCRbeta CDR3 regions from genomic DNA. From the authors' description of their analysis: Nucleated cell counts per sample were estimated from amplification of reference gene primers within the assay. To quantify the absolute abundance of each unique TCRbeta CDR3 rearrangement, sequence reads were collapsed and filtered. Productive Simpson clonality was computed per sample as the square root of Simpson's diversity index over productive rearrangements. Here the immuneACCESS table is served through TCRdb, limited to in-frame sequences with V and J called. Missing clones are a known gap in these copies; in checked studies unresolved V genes cover under half, and the rest lacks a known reason. V, J and clone size were drawn from that table, and D and trimming were deduced from the DNA. This sample has some 250,000 clones in its table, and 70% to 90% of those were observed once. The ten largest clones add up to 1.5% to 2% of the sample.

In the prospective study, participants were about 18 to 90 years old, resided in about two dozen geographic areas of the United States, and were enrolled through a virtual design. To assign participants to cohorts, the prospective study relied on clinical history that participants themselves reported in a screening survey and a study questionnaire. ImmuneRACE Cohort 3 recovered participants were defined by two consecutive negative NP/OP PCR tests, healthcare professional clearance, or symptom resolution. In the prospective study, whole blood, serum and a nasopharyngeal or oropharyngeal swab were collected from each participant by mobile phlebotomists. Additional blood draws and questionnaires over an approximately 2-month period could optionally be provided by prospective study participants. Before DNA extraction, prospective study blood samples were shipped either frozen or at room temperature.

The investigation overall reported the following: Clinical and demographic metadata were provided uncurated, with the amount varying by source and participant.

Trimming accounts for 3 bases at V and 3 bases at J, while the number of junction bases matched to no gene is 8. In the germline V gene (reference sequence), CDR1 corresponds to MNHEY and CDR2 to SMNVEV. From its cysteine to its phenylalanine, the CDR3 spans 15 amino acids. Just CDR3 DNA is preserved here, 45 bases in frame from base 1. Comments on this clone: What antigen it recognizes has not been identified. Nothing much larger sits one base from this clone, and base qualities are not available.

The rearrangement joined TRBV27 to TRBJ2-7, with TRBD2 identical over 7 junction bases. The sequenced sample consisted of PBMCs or T cells enriched from blood (not recorded which). This TCR came from a woman between 45 and 65 years old who had recovered from COVID-19. The DNA sequence reads TGTGCCAGCAGTTTTGGTTCGGGGGGTAACTACGAGCAGTACTTC. The encoded protein is CASSFGSGGNYEQYF.